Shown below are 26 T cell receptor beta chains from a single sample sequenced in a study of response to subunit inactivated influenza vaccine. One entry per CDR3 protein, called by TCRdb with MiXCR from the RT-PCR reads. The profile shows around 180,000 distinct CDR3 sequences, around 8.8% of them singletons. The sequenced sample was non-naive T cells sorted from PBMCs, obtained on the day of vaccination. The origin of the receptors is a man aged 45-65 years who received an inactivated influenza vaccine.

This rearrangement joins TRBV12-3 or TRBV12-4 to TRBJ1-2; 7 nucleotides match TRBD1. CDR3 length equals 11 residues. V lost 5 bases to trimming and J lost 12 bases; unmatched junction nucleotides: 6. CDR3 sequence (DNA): TGTGCCAGCAGTAACAGGGGTCTCCACACCTTC. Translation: CASSNRGLHTF.

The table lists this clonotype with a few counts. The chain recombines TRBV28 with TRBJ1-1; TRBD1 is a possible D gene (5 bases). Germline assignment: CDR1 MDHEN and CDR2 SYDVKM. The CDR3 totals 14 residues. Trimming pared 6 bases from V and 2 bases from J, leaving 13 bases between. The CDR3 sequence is CASRRTSLNTEAFF. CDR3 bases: TGTGCCAGCAGGAGGACATCTCTCAACACTGAAGCTTTCTTT.

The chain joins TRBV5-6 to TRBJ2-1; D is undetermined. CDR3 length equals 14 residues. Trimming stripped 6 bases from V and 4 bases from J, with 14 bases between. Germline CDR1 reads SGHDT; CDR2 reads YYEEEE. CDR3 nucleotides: TGTGCCAGCACCAATTGGGCCTTTTACAATGAGCAGTTCTTC. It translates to CASTNWAFYNEQFF.

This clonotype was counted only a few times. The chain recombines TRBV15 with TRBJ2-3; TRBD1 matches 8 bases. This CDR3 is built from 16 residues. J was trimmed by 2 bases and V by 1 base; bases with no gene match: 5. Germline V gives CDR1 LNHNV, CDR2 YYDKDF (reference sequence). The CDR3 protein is CATSRGTGTLTDTQYF. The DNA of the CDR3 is TGTGCCACCAGCAGAGGGACAGGGACTCTCACAGATACGCAGTATTTT. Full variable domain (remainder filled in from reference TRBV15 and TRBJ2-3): DAMVIQNPRYQVTQFGKPVTLSCSQTLNHNVMYWYQQKSSQAPKLLFHYYDKDFNNEADTPDNFQSRRPNTSFCFLDIRSPGLGDTAMYLCATSRGTGTLTDTQYFGPGTRLTVL.

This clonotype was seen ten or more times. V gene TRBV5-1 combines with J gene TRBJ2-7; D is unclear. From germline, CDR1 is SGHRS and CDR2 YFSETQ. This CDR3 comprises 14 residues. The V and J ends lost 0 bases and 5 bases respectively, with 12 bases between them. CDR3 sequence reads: CASSLEGKRDEQYF. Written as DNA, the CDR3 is TGCGCCAGCAGCTTGGAGGGTAAACGCGACGAGCAGTACTTC.

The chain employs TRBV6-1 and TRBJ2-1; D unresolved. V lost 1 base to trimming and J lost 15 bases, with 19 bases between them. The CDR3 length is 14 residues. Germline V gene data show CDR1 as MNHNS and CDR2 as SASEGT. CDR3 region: CASSEVVVRPLRFF. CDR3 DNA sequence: TGTGCCAGCAGTGAAGTCGTTGTTCGTCCCTTGAGGTTCTTC.

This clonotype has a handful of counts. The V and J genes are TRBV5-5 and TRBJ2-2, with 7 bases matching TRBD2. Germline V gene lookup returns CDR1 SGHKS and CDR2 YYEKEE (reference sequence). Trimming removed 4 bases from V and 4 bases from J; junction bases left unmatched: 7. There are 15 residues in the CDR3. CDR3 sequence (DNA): TGTGCCAGCAGCCGACGGTTAGCGGGCACCGGGGAGCTGTTTTTT. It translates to CASSRRLAGTGELFF.

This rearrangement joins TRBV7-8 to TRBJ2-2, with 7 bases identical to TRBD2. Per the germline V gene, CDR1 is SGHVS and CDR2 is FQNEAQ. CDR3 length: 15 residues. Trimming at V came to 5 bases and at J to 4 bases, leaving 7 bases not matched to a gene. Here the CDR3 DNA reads TGTGCCAGCAGCCCCCGCAGGGAGGGCACCGGGGAGCTGTTTTTT. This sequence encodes CASSPRREGTGELFF.

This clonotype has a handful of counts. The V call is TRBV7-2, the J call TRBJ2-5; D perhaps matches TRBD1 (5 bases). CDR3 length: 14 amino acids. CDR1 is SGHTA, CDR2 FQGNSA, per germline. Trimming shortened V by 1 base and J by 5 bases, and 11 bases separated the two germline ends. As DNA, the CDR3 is TGTGCCAGCAGCTTAGTAGGGGCCTATGAGACCCAGTACTTC. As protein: CASSLVGAYETQYF.

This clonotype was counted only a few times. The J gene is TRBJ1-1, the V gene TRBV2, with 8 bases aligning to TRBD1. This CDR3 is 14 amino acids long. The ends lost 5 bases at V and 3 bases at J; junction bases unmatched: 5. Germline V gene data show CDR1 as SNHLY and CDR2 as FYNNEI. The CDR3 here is CASSIRGRDTEAFF. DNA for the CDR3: TGTGCCAGCAGTATCAGGGGGCGCGACACTGAAGCTTTCTTT.

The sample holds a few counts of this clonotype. The DNA of the CDR3 is TGTGCCAGCAGTTCGTGGGACAGCCCCTACGAGCAGTACTTC. Its translation: CASSSWDSPYEQYF. The V and J genes are TRBV28 and TRBJ2-7; 7 positions agree with TRBD1. CDR1 MDHEN and CDR2 SYDVKM come from the germline V gene. V trimming: 4 bases; J trimming: 2 bases; junction bases outside the gene matches: 5. The CDR3 is 14 residues long.

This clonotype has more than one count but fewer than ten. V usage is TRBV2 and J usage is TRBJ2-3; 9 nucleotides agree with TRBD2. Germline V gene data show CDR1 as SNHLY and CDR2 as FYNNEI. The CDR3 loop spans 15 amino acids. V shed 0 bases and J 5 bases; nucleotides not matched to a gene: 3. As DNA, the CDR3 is TGTGCCAGCAGTGAAGCGCGGGGGGGCGAAGATACGCAGTATTTT. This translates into CASSEARGGEDTQYF.

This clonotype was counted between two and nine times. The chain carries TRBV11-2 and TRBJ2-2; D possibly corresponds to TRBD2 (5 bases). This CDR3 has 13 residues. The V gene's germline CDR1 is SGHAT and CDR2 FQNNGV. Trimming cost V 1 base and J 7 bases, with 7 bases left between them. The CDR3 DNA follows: TGTGCCAGCAGCTTAGCTAGCTACGGGGAGCTGTTTTTT. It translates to CASSLASYGELFF.

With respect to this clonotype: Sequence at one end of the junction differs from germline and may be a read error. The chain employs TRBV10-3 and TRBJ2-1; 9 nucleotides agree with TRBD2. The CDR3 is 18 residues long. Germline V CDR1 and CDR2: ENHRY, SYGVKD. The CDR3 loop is CAFSRRLAGKGSYNEQFF. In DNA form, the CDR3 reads TGTGCCTTCAGTAGGCGCCTAGCGGGAAAGGGCTCCTACAATGAGCAGTTCTTC.

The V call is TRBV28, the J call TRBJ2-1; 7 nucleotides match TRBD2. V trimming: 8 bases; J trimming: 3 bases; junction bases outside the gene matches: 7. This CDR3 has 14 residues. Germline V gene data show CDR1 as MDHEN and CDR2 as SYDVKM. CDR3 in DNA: TGTGCCAGCCGACGGGGAGGGGACTACAATGAGCAGTTCTTC. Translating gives CASRRGGDYNEQFF.

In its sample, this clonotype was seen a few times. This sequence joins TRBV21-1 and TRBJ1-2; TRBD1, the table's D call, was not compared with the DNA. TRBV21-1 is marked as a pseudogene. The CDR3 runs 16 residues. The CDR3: CASSKKGTGPNYGYTF. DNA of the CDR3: TGTGCCAGCAGCAAAAAGGGGACGGGGCCTAACTATGGCTACACCTTC.

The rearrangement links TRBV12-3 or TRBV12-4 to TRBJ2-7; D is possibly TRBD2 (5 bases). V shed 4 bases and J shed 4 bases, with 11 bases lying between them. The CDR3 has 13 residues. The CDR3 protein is CASSSLGPYEQYF. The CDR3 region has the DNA TGTGCCAGCAGTTCACTAGGGCCGTACGAGCAGTACTTC.

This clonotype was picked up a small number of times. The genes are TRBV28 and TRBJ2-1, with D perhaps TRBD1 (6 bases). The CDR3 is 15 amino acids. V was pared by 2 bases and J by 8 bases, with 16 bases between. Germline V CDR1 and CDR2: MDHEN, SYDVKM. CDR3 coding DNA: TGTGCCAGCAGTTTAGGGGGCCAGAGAAAGGATGAGCAGTTCTTC. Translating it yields CASSLGGQRKDEQFF.

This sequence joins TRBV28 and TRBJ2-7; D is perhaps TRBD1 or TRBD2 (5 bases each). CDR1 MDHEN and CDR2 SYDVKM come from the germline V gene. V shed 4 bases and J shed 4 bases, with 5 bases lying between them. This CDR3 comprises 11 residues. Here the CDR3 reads CASSWGYEQYF. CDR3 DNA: TGTGCCAGCAGTTGGGGGTACGAGCAGTACTTC.

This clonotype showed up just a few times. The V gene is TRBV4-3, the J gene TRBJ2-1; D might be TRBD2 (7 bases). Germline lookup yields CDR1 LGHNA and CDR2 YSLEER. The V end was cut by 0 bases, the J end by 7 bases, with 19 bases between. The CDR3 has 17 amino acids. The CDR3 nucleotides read TGCGCCAGCAGCCAAGATCAAGGGGGAGGGCCTTGGAATGAGCAGTTCTTC. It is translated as CASSQDQGGGPWNEQFF.

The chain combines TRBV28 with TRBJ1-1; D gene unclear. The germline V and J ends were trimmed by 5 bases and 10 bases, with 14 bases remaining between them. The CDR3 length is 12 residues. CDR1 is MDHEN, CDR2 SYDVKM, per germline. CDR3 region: CASSQGRRRAFF. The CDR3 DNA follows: TGTGCCAGCAGTCAAGGACGGCGCCGAGCTTTCTTT. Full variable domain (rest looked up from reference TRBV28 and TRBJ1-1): DVKVTQSSRYLVKRTGEKVFLECVQDMDHENMFWYRQDPGLGLRLIYFSYDVKMKEKGDIPEGYSVSREKKERFSLILESASTNQTSMYLCASSQGRRRAFFGQGTRLTVV.

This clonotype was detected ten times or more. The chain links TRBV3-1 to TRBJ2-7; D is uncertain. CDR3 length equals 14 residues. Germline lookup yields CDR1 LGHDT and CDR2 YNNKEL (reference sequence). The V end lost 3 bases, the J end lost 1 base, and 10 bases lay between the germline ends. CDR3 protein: CASSQNPVSYEQYF. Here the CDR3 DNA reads TGTGCCAGCAGCCAGAATCCAGTTTCCTACGAGCAGTACTTC.

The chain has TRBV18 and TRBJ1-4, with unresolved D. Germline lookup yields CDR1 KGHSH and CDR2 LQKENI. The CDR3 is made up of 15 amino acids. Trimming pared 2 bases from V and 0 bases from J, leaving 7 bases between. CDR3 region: CASSPAGSTNEKLFF. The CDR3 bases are TGTGCCAGCTCACCAGCCGGCTCAACTAATGAAAAACTGTTTTTT.

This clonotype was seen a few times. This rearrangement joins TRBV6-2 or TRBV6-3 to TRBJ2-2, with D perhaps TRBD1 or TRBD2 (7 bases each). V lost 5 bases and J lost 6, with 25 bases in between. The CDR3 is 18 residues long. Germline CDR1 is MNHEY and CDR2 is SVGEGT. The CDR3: CASSRPFRQGGAPGELFF. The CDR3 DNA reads TGTGCCAGCAGTCGCCCTTTCCGACAGGGAGGGGCACCCGGGGAGCTGTTTTTT.

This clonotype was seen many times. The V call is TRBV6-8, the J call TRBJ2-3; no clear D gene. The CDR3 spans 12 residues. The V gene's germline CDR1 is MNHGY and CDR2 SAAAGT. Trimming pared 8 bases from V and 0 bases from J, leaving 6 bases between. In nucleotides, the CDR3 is TGTGCCAGCTCCGCTAGCACAGATACGCAGTATTTT. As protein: CASSASTDTQYF.

CDR3 region: CASSSWTSGTGELFF. The CDR3 DNA follows: TGCGCCAGCAGCTCGTGGACTAGCGGGACCGGGGAGCTGTTTTTT. The genes are TRBV5-1 and TRBJ2-2; 11 nucleotides line up with TRBD2. The CDR3 spans 15 residues. Germline V CDR1 and CDR2: SGHRS, YFSETQ. J gave up 5 bases and V 3 bases, and 3 bases lay outside the gene matches.